This T cell receptor (beta chain) was retrieved from a study of identical twins. TCRdb re-called the 5' RACE reads through MiXCR, storing one row per CDR3 protein. The sample carries about 530,000 distinct CDR3 sequences, roughly 15% recorded once. General study results and limits: Insertion counts were lower in abundant cord blood beta clonotypes, a trend that memory repertoires did not show. The study found weaker excess twin sharing in beta out-of-frame sequences. Where out-of-frame alpha sequences were twin-shared, they showed excess low generation probability.

CDR1 and CDR2 (germline): LGHDT, YNNKEL (reference sequence). The CDR3 runs to 18 residues. Trimming removed 2 bases from V and 6 bases from J; junction bases left unmatched: 14. With regard to this clonotype: Its antigen remains unidentified.

This same sample was also taken into another study, of yellow fever vaccine responses in identical twins.

The specimen sequenced was CD4+ T cells sorted from blood. The chain combines TRBV3-1 with TRBJ2-7, with 12 bases fitting TRBD2. The sequence was obtained from a woman between 18 and 29 years old in good health. The CDR3 bases are TGTGCCAGCAGCCAAAACCGCCGATCTACTAGCGGGAGGATCGAGCAGTACTTC. Encoded protein: CASSQNRRSTSGRIEQYF.